This TCR beta chain was obtained from a study of early T cells in non-severe SARS-CoV-2 infection. Whole-study findings and limits: Private and CD4 specificities were missed by VDJdb matching, skewed to anti-spike CD8.

This CDR3 has 14 residues. The V and J ends lost 5 bases and 5 bases, in that order; junction bases with no gene match: 5. Germline V gene data show CDR1 as MDHEN and CDR2 as SYDVKM. Molecules of cDNA were individually given unique molecular identifiers that were attached to them. TCRdb called the 5' RACE reads again in MiXCR, with one record for every CDR3 protein. Altogether 37,000 or so distinct CDR3 sequences are present, around 5.7% being singletons, with the ten largest covering approximately 4.6%. This clonotype was recorded many times. Its antigen remains unidentified. This clonotype was sampled from an adult who was a healthcare worker with PCR-confirmed SARS-CoV-2 infection or an uninfected control (not recorded which). The sequencing sample was made of whole blood. This chain uses TRBV28 with TRBJ2-7; TRBD1 matches at 11 bases. CDR3 sequence reads: CASSPDRGHDEQYF. The DNA for the CDR3 is TGTGCCAGCAGTCCGGACAGGGGGCACGACGAGCAGTACTTC.